What follows are 28 T cell receptor beta chains derived from one specimen sequenced in a study of regulatory T cells in long-lasting Graves disease. Building the TCR beta libraries relied on iRepertoire HTBI primers, and CDR3 regions underwent Arm-PCR. TCRdb reprocessed the multiplex PCR reads via MiXCR and lists one record per CDR3 protein. Of a few hundred thousand distinct CDR3 sequences listed, around 22% are singletons. Stated time point: persistent/refractory GD, antithyroid drugs over 5 years with positive TRAb. PBMC RNA was the source of the TCR library. This sample comprised peripheral blood mononuclear cells (PBMCs), obtained when the disease was refractory, from a patient treated with antithyroid drugs. The receptors here all came from a female donor with Graves disease.

This clonotype was seen once. This chain joins TRBV6-1 and TRBJ2-7, with TRBD1 matching over 9 bases. Germline-derived CDR1 and CDR2 are MNHNS and SASEGT. The CDR3 runs to 14 residues. V shed 8 bases, J shed 9 bases, and the junction held 14 bases outside the gene matches. The CDR3 nucleotides are TGTGCCAGCGGGCCGGGACAGGGTACAGGCGGGCAGTACTTC. Translation: CASGPGQGTGGQYF.

J is TRBJ1-2 and V is TRBV30, with 8 bases identical to TRBD1. From germline, CDR1 is GTSNPN and CDR2 SVGIG (reference sequence). This CDR3 is 16 amino acids long. With V trimmed by 5 bases and J by 6 bases, 17 bases remained unmatched. The chain's CDR3 is CAWENLPTGASNGYTF. The DNA for the CDR3 is TGTGCCTGGGAGAACCTTCCGACAGGGGCTTCGAATGGCTACACCTTC.

The sample holds many counts of this clonotype. The CDR3: CASSLWDLNQPQHF. The CDR3, as DNA: TGTGCCAGCAGTTTATGGGACCTGAACCAGCCCCAGCATTTT. The chain carries TRBV28 and TRBJ1-5; D gene uncertain. The CDR3 runs 14 residues. CDR1 and CDR2 (germline): MDHEN, SYDVKM. Between the trimmed V and J ends, which lost 0 bases and 7 bases, there was a span of 10 bases.

V is TRBV20-1 and J is TRBJ2-7; D is unresolved. The CDR3 spans 10 residues. CDR1 is DFQATT and CDR2 is SNEGSKA in the germline V gene (reference sequence). The germline V and J ends were trimmed by 6 bases and 4 bases, with 7 bases remaining between them. CDR3 sequence (DNA): TGCAGTGCCGATACATACGAGCAGTACTTC. Translating it yields CSADTYEQYF.

This clonotype came up many times. The chain has TRBV27 and TRBJ1-2; 8 nucleotides match TRBD1. CDR1 and CDR2 from the germline V gene are MNHEY and SMNVEV (reference sequence). The CDR3 covers 14 residues. V lost 5 bases and J lost 2; bases outside the gene matches: 4. CDR3 protein: CASSVGQGNYGYTF. Here the CDR3 DNA reads TGTGCCAGCAGTGTCGGACAGGGCAACTATGGCTACACCTTC.

The chain couples TRBV5-8 to TRBJ1-2, with 10 bases lining up with TRBD1. The CDR3 spans 13 residues. Trimming took 5 bases from V and 8 from J; bases not matched to a gene: 6. Germline loops: CDR1 SGHTS, CDR2 YDEGEE. The CDR3 loop reads CASRATGGLGYTF. CDR3 nucleotides: TGTGCCAGCAGGGCGACAGGGGGCTTGGGCTACACCTTC.

As for this clonotype: This may arise from a read error, as a much more abundant clone is one base away. The chain employs TRBV7-3 and TRBJ2-6; no reliable D call. Germline CDR1 is SGHTA and CDR2 is FQGTGA. CDR3 length: 14 residues. CDR3 residues: CASSLSSEANVLTF. The CDR3 coding sequence is TGTGCCAGCAGCTTAAGCTCTGAGGCCAACGTCCTGACTTTC.

This clonotype was detected ten times or more. The V and J genes are TRBV29-1 and TRBJ1-2; perhaps TRBD1 as D (5 bases). Germline V lookup: CDR1 SQVTM, CDR2 ANQGSEA. This CDR3 contains 13 residues. V dropped 6 bases and J dropped 2 bases, with 13 bases sitting between them. The CDR3 is CSVPDTENYGYTF. CDR3 in DNA: TGCAGCGTCCCGGACACGGAAAACTATGGCTACACCTTC.

This clonotype has just a few counts. Written as DNA, the CDR3 is TGTGCCAGCAGTTACTCCGTGGGTAGCAATCAGCCCCAGCATTTT. Translating gives CASSYSVGSNQPQHF. This sequence joins TRBV6-2 or TRBV6-3 and TRBJ1-5; no firm D call. With 0 bases removed from V and 0 bases from J, the gap between germline ends came to 6 bases. The CDR3 has 15 residues. CDR1 and CDR2 from the germline V gene are MNHEY and SVGEGT.

This clonotype has at least ten counts. This chain joins TRBV19 and TRBJ1-1; 7 bases fit TRBD1. Germline V gene sequence: CDR1 LNHDA, CDR2 SQIVND (reference sequence). The V segment lost 5 bases and the J segment 7 bases; nucleotides outside the gene matches: 10. This CDR3 region has 14 residues. CDR3 loop: CASSGRRDRREAFF. As DNA, the CDR3 is TGTGCCAGTAGTGGGCGCCGGGACAGACGTGAAGCTTTCTTT.

The rearrangement joins TRBV18 to TRBJ2-5, with D uncertain. CDR3 length: 16 residues. CDR1 is KGHSH and CDR2 is LQKENI in the germline V gene. V lost 4 bases and J 0 bases, leaving 15 bases between the germline ends. The CDR3: CASSLGPPRYQETQYF. The CDR3 DNA sequence: TGTGCCAGCTCACTAGGTCCACCGAGGTACCAAGAGACCCAGTACTTC.

This clonotype was seen repeatedly, ten times or more. V usage is TRBV5-4 and J usage is TRBJ2-5, with no clear D. The ends were cut back, 4 bases at V and 0 bases at J, with 10 bases in the middle. The CDR3 is 14 residues long. The germline V gene encodes CDR1 SGHNT and CDR2 YYREEE (reference sequence). CDR3 region: CASSTSANQETQYF. The CDR3 DNA is TGTGCCAGCAGCACCAGCGCAAACCAAGAGACCCAGTACTTC.

Note on this clonotype: Its ends do not fully match the called genes, so a read error is possible. The chain uses TRBV7-2 and TRBJ2-7; TRBD2 agrees at 8 bases. This CDR3 has 12 residues. Germline loops: CDR1 SGHTA, CDR2 FQGNSA. The DNA for the CDR3 is TGTGCCAGCAGCGTACTGAGCGGGAGTAAGGACTTC. Translation: CASSVLSGSKDF.

This clonotype showed up just a few times. V and J are TRBV7-2 and TRBJ1-2; D uncertain. CDR1 and CDR2 (germline): SGHTA, FQGNSA. The CDR3 consists of 12 residues. The V and J ends lost 1 base and 7 bases respectively, with 7 bases between them. CDR3 protein: CASSLDGFGYTF. The CDR3 coding sequence is TGTGCCAGCAGCTTAGACGGGTTTGGCTACACCTTC. Full variable domain (remainder filled in from reference TRBV7-2 and TRBJ1-2): GAGVSQSPSNKVTEKGKDVELRCDPISGHTALYWYRQSLGQGLEFLIYFQGNSAPDKSGLPSDRFSAERTGGSVSTLTIQRTQQEDSAVYLCASSLDGFGYTFGSGTRLTVV.

V and J are TRBV20-1 and TRBJ2-7, with 11 bases lining up with TRBD2. This CDR3 contains 14 residues. The ends lost 1 base at V and 3 bases at J; junction bases unmatched: 2. Germline CDR1 and CDR2: DFQATT and SNEGSKA (reference sequence). In DNA form, the CDR3 reads TGCAGTGCTAGAGGTAGCGGGAGGGACTACGAGCAGTACTTC. Protein sequence: CSARGSGRDYEQYF.

This chain connects TRBV28 to TRBJ2-2; 9 nucleotides align to TRBD1. The germline V gene has CDR1 MDHEN and CDR2 SYDVKM. The CDR3 runs to 15 residues. The J segment lost 5 bases and the V segment lost 7 bases, leaving 8 bases of the junction unmatched. DNA for the CDR3: TGTGCCAGCACTAAACAGGGGGCCGGAACCGGGGAGCTGTTTTTT. Its protein is CASTKQGAGTGELFF.

The chain couples TRBV6-1 to TRBJ2-7; D is perhaps TRBD1 (5 bases). Germline CDR1 and CDR2: MNHNS and SASEGT. This CDR3 has 13 residues. The ends were cut back, 5 bases at V and 2 bases at J, with 10 bases in the middle. CDR3 residues: CASSYTGPYEQYF. CDR3 coding DNA: TGTGCCAGCAGTTACACAGGTCCCTACGAGCAGTACTTC.

Ten or more counts support this clonotype. The V call is TRBV7-6, the J call TRBJ2-5, with D perhaps TRBD1 or TRBD2 (5 bases each). Germline loops: CDR1 SGHVS, CDR2 FNYEAQ. This CDR3 has 15 residues. Trimming left V 1 base short and J 4 bases short, with 13 bases between. CDR3 region: CASSLGQGDGETQYF. Here the CDR3 DNA reads TGTGCCAGCAGCTTAGGGCAGGGAGATGGAGAGACCCAGTACTTC.

The chain joins TRBV12-3 or TRBV12-4 to TRBJ2-7, with 12 positions matching TRBD2. Losses at the gene ends were 1 base for V and 7 bases for J; bases not matched to a gene: 8. The CDR3 is made up of 16 amino acids. This chain's CDR3 is CASSLGSWTSGNEQYF. In DNA, the CDR3 is TGTGCCAGCAGTTTAGGTTCCTGGACTAGCGGGAATGAGCAGTACTTC.

About this clonotype: Compared with germline, one end of the junction differs, possibly owing to a read error. The chain employs TRBV7-2 and TRBJ1-3; 7 nucleotides align to TRBD1. In germline, CDR1 is SGHTA, CDR2 FQGNSA. CDR3 length: 17 residues. CDR3 region: CASSFDPDRVDGNTTYF. The DNA of the CDR3 is TGTGCCAGCAGCTTTGACCCCGACAGGGTGGATGGAAACACCACATATTTT.

The chain uses TRBV6-1 and TRBJ1-5; the D gene is possibly TRBD1 (5 bases). Looked up from germline, CDR1 is MNHNS and CDR2 is SASEGT. The V end was cut by 6 bases, the J end by 2 bases, with 20 bases between. This CDR3 contains 17 residues. The CDR3 DNA follows: TGTGCCAGCAGCCTGGACCGGGGGGGTTTGGGCAATCAGCCCCAGCATTTT. Translating gives CASSLDRGGLGNQPQHF.

The table lists this clonotype with many counts. The rearrangement joins TRBV6-1 to TRBJ1-1; D is possibly TRBD1 (5 bases). Trimming stripped 9 bases from V and 0 bases from J, with 17 bases between. CDR3 size: 15 residues. The germline gives CDR1 MNHNS, CDR2 SASEGT. CDR3 nucleotide sequence: TGTGCCAGTGGGGGACTGCCCAACATGAACACTGAAGCTTTCTTT. Translating it yields CASGGLPNMNTEAFF.

Worth noting for this clonotype: A far larger clone lies a single base away; this is likely a read error. The chain couples TRBV7-2 to TRBJ2-1; D gene uncertain. Trimming pared 0 bases from V and 10 bases from J, leaving 13 bases between. In germline, CDR1 is SGHTA, CDR2 FQGNSA. CDR3 length: 14 amino acids. DNA of the CDR3: TGTGCCAGCAGCTTAGCGCTCTCGGCCTACGAGCAGTTCTTC. This codes for CASSLALSAYEQFF.

CDR3 region: CSVEVGQGKHTDTQYF. In DNA, the CDR3 is TGCAGCGTTGAAGTTGGACAGGGGAAACACACAGATACGCAGTATTTT. The chain joins TRBV29-1 to TRBJ2-3; 9 nucleotides agree with TRBD1. The CDR3 length is 16 residues. Germline CDR1 and CDR2: SQVTM and ANQGSEA. Germline trimming cut 1 base from V and 2 bases from J; bases unmatched to any gene: 7.

Note on this clonotype: A far larger clone is only one base removed, so a read error is likely. CDR3 DNA sequence: TGTGCCAGCAGTTACTCATCCAGGACCAATCAGCCCCTGCATTTT. Residues: CASSYSSRTNQPLHF. The V gene is TRBV6-2 or TRBV6-3, the J gene TRBJ1-5; D is undetermined. CDR1 and CDR2 (germline): MNHEY, SVGEGT. The CDR3 has 15 amino acids.

This clonotype was counted between two and nine times. This chain joins TRBV15 and TRBJ1-5; no clear D gene. The V gene's germline CDR1 is LNHNV and CDR2 YYDKDF (reference sequence). The CDR3 contains 16 residues. V was shortened by 0 bases and J by 0 bases, with 9 bases between the two germline ends. CDR3 DNA: TGTGCCACCAGCAGAGATGGGTGGTATAGCAATCAGCCCCAGCATTTT. Its protein is CATSRDGWYSNQPQHF.

This clonotype has just a few counts. This may stem from a read error, because a much larger clone lies one nucleotide away. The V and J genes are TRBV11-1 and TRBJ1-1; D is uncertain. The CDR3 covers 16 residues. Germline V gene sequence: CDR1 SGHAT, CDR2 FQDESV (reference sequence). V was shortened by 5 bases and J by 4 bases, with 20 bases between the two germline ends. The CDR3 DNA is TGTGCCAGCAGCAGAGGCGGGTACGGTGTTGGCACTGAAGCTTTCTTT. Protein product: CASSRGGYGVGTEAFF.

This chain joins TRBV28 and TRBJ2-2, with 9 bases lining up with TRBD1. Germline CDR1 reads MDHEN; CDR2 reads SYDVKM. This CDR3 contains 15 residues. The ends lost 6 bases at V and 5 bases at J; junction bases unmatched: 7. The CDR3 nucleotides read TGTGCCAGCAGCCCCGGGACAGGGAGGACCGGGGAGCTGTTTTTT. This gives the protein CASSPGTGRTGELFF.